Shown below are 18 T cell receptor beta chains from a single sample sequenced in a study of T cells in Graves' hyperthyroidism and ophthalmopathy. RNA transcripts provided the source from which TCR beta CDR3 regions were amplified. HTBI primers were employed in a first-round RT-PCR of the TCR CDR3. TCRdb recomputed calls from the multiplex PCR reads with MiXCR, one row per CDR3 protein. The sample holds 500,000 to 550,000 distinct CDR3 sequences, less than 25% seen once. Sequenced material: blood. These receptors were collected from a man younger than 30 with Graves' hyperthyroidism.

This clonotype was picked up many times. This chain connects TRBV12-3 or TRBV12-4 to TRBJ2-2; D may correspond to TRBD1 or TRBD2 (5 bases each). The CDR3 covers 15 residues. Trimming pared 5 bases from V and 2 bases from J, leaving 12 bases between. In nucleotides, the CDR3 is TGTGCCAGCAGTACGGGACGGGAAAACACCGGGGAGCTGTTTTTT. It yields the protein CASSTGRENTGELFF.

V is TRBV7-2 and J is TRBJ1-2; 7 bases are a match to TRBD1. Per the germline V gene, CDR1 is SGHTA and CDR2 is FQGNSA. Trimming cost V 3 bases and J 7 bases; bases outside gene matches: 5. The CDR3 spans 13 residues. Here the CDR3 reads CASSFPGQFGYTF. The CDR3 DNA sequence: TGTGCCAGCAGCTTCCCGGGACAGTTTGGCTACACCTTC.

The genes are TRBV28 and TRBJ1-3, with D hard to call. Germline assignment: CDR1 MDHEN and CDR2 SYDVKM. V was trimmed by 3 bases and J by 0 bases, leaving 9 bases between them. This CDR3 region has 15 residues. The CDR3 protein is CASSFDNVSGNTIYF. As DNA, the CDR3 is TGTGCCAGCAGTTTCGATAACGTCTCTGGAAACACCATATATTTT.

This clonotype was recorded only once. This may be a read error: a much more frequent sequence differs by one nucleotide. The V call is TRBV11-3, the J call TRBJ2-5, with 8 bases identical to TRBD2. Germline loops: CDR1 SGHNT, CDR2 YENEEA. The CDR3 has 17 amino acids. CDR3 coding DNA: TGTGCCAGCAGCCGAATCTTAGGGACTAGGTCCCAAGAGACCAAGTACTTC. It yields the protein CASSRILGTRSQETKYF.

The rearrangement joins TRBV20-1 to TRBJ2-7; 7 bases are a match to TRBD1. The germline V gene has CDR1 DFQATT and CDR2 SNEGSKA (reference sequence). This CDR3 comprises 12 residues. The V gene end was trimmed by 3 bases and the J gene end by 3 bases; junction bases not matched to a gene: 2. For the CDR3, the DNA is TGCAGTGCTAGTAACAGGGGCTACGAGCAGTACTTC. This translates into CSASNRGYEQYF.

The CDR3 DNA reads TGTGCCAGTAGTACATTGGGGGACACTGAAGCTTTCTTT. This encodes CASSTLGDTEAFF. The V gene is TRBV19, the J gene TRBJ1-1, with a possible D match to TRBD1 (5 bases). This CDR3 is 13 amino acids long. The germline V gene has CDR1 LNHDA and CDR2 SQIVND (reference sequence). V shed 4 bases and J shed 3 bases, with 9 bases lying between them.

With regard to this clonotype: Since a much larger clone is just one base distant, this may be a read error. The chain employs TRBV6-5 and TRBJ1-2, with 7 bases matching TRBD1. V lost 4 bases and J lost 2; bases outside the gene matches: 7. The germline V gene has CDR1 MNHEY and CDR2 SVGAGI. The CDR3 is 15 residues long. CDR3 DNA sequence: TGTGCCAGCAGTTCCCCGGGACAGCCCAACTATGGCTACACCTTC. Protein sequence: CASSSPGQPNYGYTF.

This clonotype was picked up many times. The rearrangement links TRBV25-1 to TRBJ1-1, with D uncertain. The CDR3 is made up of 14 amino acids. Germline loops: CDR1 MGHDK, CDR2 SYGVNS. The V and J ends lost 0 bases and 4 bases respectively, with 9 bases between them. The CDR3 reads CASSEYYSTTEAFF. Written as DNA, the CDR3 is TGTGCCAGCAGTGAATATTACAGTACCACTGAAGCTTTCTTT. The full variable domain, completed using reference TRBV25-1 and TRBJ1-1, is EADIYQTPRYLVIGTGKKITLECSQTMGHDKMYWYQQDPGMELHLIHYSYGVNSTEKGDLSSESTVSRIRTEHFPLTLESARPSHTSQYLCASSEYYSTTEAFFGQGTRLTVV.

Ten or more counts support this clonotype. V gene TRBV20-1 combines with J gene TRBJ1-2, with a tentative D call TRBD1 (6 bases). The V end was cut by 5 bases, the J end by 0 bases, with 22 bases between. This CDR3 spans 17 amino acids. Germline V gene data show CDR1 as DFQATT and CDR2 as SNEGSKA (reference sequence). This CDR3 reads CSAPPWGQEPTNYGYTF. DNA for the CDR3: TGCAGTGCTCCCCCCTGGGGGCAGGAACCCACTAACTATGGCTACACCTTC.

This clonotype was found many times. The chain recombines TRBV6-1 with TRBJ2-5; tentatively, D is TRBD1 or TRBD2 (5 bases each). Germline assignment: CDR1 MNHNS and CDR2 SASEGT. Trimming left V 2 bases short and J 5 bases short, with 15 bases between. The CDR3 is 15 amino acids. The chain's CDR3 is CASSEWIIGEETQYF. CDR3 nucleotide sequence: TGTGCCAGCAGTGAATGGATTATAGGGGAGGAGACCCAGTACTTC.

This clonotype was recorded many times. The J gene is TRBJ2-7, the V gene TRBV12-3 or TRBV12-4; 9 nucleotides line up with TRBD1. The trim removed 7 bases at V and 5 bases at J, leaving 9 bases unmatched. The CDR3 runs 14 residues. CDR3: CASTEQGAENEQYF. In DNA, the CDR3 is TGTGCCAGCACCGAACAGGGGGCGGAAAACGAGCAGTACTTC.

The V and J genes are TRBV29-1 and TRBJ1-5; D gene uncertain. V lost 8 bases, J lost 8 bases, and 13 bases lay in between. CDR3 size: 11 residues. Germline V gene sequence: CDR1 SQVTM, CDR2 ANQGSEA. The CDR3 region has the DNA TGCAGCCTCGCGATGCGGGAGCCCCAGCATTTT. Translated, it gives CSLAMREPQHF.

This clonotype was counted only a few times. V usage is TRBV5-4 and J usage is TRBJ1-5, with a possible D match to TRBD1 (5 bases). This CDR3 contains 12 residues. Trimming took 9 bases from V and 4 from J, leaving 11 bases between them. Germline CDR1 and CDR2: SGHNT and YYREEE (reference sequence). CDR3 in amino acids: CATGDFNQPQHF. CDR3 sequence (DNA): TGTGCCACGGGGGATTTTAATCAGCCCCAGCATTTT. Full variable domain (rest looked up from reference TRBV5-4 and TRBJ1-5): ETGVTQSPTHLIKTRGQQVTLRCSSQSGHNTVSWYQQALGQGPQFIFQYYREEENGRGNFPPRFSGLQFPNYSSELNVNALELDDSALYLCATGDFNQPQHFGDGTRLSIL.

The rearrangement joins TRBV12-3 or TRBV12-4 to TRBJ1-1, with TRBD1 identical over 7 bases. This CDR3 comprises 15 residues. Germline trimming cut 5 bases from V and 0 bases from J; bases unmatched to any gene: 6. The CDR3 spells CASSATGNVNTEAFF. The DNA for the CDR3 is TGTGCCAGCAGTGCGACAGGGAATGTGAACACTGAAGCTTTCTTT.

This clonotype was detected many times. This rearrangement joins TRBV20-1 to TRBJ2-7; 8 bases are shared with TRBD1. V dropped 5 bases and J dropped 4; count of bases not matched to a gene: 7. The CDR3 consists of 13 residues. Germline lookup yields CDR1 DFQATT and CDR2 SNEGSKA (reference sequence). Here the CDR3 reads CSAGPGGFYEQYF. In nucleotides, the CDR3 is TGCAGTGCTGGGCCAGGGGGCTTTTACGAGCAGTACTTC.

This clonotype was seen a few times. This chain's CDR3 is CASKGVAKNIQYF. The CDR3 DNA reads as TGTGCCAGCAAGGGAGTGGCCAAAAACATTCAGTACTTC. This rearrangement joins TRBV12-3 or TRBV12-4 to TRBJ2-4, with D perhaps matching TRBD2 (5 bases). V shed 7 bases and J shed 1 base, with 8 bases lying between them. This CDR3 spans 13 amino acids.

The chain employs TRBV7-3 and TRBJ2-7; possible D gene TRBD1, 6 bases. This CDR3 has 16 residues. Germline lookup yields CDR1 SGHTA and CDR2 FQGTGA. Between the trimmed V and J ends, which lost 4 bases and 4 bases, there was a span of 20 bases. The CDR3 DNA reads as TGTGCCAGCAGCTACATAACCGGGACACCAAGATACGAGCAGTACTTC. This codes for CASSYITGTPRYEQYF.

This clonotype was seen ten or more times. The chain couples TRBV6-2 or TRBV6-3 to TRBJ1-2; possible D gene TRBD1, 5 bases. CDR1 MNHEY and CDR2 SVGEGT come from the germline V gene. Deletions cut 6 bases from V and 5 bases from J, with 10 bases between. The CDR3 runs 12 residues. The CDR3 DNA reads TGTGCCAGCAGCCAACAGGAGTATGGCTACACCTTC. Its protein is CASSQQEYGYTF.